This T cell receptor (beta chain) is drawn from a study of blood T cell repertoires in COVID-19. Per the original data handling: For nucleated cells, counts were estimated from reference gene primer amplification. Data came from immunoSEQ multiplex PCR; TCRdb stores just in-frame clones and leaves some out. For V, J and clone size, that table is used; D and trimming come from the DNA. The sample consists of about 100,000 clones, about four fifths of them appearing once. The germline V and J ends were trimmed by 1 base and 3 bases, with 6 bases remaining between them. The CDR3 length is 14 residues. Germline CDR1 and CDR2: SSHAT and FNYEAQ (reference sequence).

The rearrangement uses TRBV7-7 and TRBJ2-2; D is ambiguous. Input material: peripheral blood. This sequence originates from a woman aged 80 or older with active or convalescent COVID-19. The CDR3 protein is CASSLGGYTGELFF. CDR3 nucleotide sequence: TGTGCCAGCAGCTTAGGAGGCTACACCGGGGAGCTGTTTTTT. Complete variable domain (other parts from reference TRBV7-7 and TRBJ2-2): GAGVSQSPRYKVTKRGQDVTLRCDPISSHATLYWYQQALGQGPEFLTYFNYEAQPDKSGLPSDRFSAERPEGSISTLTIQRTEQRDSAMYRCASSLGGYTGELFFGEGSRLTVL.